This TCR beta chain was sequenced in a study of CD8+ T cells in alopecia areata. RNA, once extracted, was reverse transcribed into cDNA for use as the sequencing template. This table comes from immunoSEQ multiplex PCR, and its TCRdb copy is limited to in-frame clones, with some not included. The sample lists more than 90,000 clones, about two fifths seen once, with approximately 3.1% in the top ten. This clone was detected a few times. Specimens obtained from alopecia areata patients comprised lesional scalp punch biopsies and peripheral blood. With 3 bases clipped from V and 3 bases from J, the junction kept 4 bases outside the gene matches. The CDR3 is 15 residues long. CDR1 LNHDA and CDR2 SQIVND come from the germline V gene (reference sequence).

The sample taken for sequencing was CD4+ T cells sorted from blood. The V call is TRBV19, the J call TRBJ1-1, with 10 bases matching TRBD1. This clonotype was sampled from a human donor with alopecia areata. The CDR3 spells CASSIIGTGDTEAFF. The CDR3 DNA follows: TGTGCCAGTAGTATTATTGGGACAGGGGACACTGAAGCTTTCTTT.